This is a list of T cell receptor beta chains from one sample in a study of blood T cell repertoires in COVID-19. The data were produced by immunoSEQ multiplex PCR, yet TCRdb's version contains in-frame clones alone and is incomplete. The sample holds roughly 78,000 clones, roughly 90% seen once. Sequenced material: peripheral blood. The receptors stem from a man aged 55-75 years with acute or convalescent COVID-19. Each CDR3 is given without its conserved first and last residue. Each record gives: CDR3 length, V gene, CDR3 protein.

>11|TRBV7-3
ASSDAGGYGYT
>12|TRBV19
ASSLAGGGSEQY
>17|TRBV5-1
ASSPLGQGGFRGNTEAF
>13|TRBV18
ASSPAVGVEETQY
>11|TRBV5-1
ASRGDSNSPLH
>13|TRBV19
ASSRTQGQSYEQY
>10|TRBV24-1
ATIGETGELF
>11|TRBV9
ASSTREEGVQF
>11|TRBV28
ASSFAPLSGYT
>13|TRBV5-1
ASRTVSGDLYGYT
>12|TRBV5-1
ASTPLAGGHEQY
>13|TRBV7-3
ASSRSGGAVDTQY
>13|TRBV30
AWSGKGQGKEKLF
>12|TRBV9
ASSVGQSSNEQF
>11|TRBV18
ASSPPRNTEAF
>15|TRBV5-1
ASSLNLAAGGNYEQY